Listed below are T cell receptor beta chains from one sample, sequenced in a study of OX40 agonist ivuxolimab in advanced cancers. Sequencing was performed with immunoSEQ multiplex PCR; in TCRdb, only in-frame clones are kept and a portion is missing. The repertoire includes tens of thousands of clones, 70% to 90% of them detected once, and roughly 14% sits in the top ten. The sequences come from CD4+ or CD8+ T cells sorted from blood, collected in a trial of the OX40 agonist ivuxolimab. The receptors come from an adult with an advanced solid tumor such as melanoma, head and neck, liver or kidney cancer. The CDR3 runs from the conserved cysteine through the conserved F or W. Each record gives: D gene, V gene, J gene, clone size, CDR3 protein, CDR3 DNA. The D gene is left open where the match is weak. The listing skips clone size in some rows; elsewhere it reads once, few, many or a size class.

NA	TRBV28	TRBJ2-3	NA	CASSFRPRGTQYF	TGTGCCAGCAGTTTTCGGCCCCGGGGTACGCAGTATTTT
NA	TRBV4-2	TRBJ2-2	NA	CASSQSPGELFF	TGTGCCAGCAGCCAATCACCCGGGGAGCTGTTTTTT
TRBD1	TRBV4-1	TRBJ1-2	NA	CASSQDRGTYGYTF	TGCGCCAGCAGCCAAGACAGGGGGACGTATGGCTACACCTTC
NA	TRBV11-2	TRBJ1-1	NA	CASSLNPLEAFF	TGTGCCAGCAGCTTAAACCCACTTGAAGCTTTCTTT
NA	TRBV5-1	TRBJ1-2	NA	CASSRDSNYGYTF	TGCGCCAGCAGTCGTGACAGTAACTATGGCTACACCTTC
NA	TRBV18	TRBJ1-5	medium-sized	CASSPLSDGNQPQHF	TGTGCCAGCTCACCGTTGAGTGACGGCAATCAGCCCCAGCATTTT
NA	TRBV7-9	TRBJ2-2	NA	CASILQRDFNRELFF	TGTGCCAGCATCTTGCAACGGGACTTCAACCGGGAGCTGTTTTTT
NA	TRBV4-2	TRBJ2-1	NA	CASSQGGGKFGTAENEQFF	TGTGCCAGCAGCCAAGGTGGCGGGAAATTTGGGACCGCGGAGAATGAGCAGTTCTTC
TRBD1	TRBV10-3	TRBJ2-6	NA	CAIGTGAGPGANVLTF	TGTGCCATCGGGACAGGGGCCGGCCCTGGGGCCAACGTCCTGACTTTC
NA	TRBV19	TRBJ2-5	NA	CASSIRWGRGETQYF	TGTGCCAGTAGTATTAGGTGGGGAAGAGGAGAGACCCAGTACTTC
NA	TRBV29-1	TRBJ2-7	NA	CSVADPSYEQYF	TGCAGCGTTGCAGATCCTTCCTACGAGCAGTACTTC
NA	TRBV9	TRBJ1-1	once	CASSASRATTEAFF	TGTGCCAGCAGCGCCTCGAGGGCAACTACTGAAGCTTTCTTT
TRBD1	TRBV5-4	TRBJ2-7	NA	CASSLAPGTVYEQYF	TGTGCCAGCAGCTTGGCCCCGGGGACAGTCTACGAGCAGTACTTC
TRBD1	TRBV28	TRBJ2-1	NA	CASNRGASNEQFF	TGTGCCAGTAACAGGGGGGCCTCCAATGAGCAGTTCTTC
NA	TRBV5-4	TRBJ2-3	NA	CASSQAVGSDADTQYF	TGTGCCAGCAGCCAGGCCGTGGGGTCCGACGCAGATACGCAGTATTTT
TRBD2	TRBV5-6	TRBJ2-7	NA	CASSLVGTSTYEQYF	TGTGCCAGCAGCTTGGTCGGGACTAGTACCTACGAGCAGTACTTC
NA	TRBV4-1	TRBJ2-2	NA	CASSQAAGLPTGELFF	TGCGCCAGCAGCCAAGCGGCCGGACTTCCCACCGGGGAGCTGTTTTTT
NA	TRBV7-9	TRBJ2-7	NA	CASSTTSYEQYF	TGTGCCAGCAGCACGACTAGCTACGAGCAGTACTTC
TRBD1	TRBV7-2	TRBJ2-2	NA	CASSFADRVRTGELFF	TGTGCCAGCAGCTTCGCGGACAGGGTGAGGACCGGGGAGCTGTTTTTT
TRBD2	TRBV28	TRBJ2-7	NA	CASMGAGGRYEQYF	TGTGCCAGCATGGGGGCGGGAGGGCGATACGAGCAGTACTTC
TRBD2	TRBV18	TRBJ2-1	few	CASSPQVSGRREQFF	TGTGCCAGCTCACCCCAAGTCAGCGGGAGGAGAGAGCAGTTCTTC
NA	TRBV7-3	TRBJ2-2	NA	CASSPRLNTGELFF	TGTGCCAGCAGCCCAAGACTGAACACCGGGGAGCTGTTTTTT
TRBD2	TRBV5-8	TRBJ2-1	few	CASSLLAGSYNEQFF	TGTGCCAGCAGCTTACTAGCGGGCTCGTACAATGAGCAGTTCTTC
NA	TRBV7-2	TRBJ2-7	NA	CASSLSTVSSYEQYF	TGTGCCAGCAGCCTATCCACTGTCAGCTCCTACGAGCAGTACTTC
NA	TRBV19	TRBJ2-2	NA	CASHDGTGELFF	TGTGCCAGCCACGACGGTACCGGGGAGCTGTTTTTT
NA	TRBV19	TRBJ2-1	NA	CASSSIGGLLRNEQFF	TGTGCCAGTAGCTCCATCGGGGGGCTCCTCAGGAATGAGCAGTTCTTC
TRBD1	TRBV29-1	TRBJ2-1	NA	CSVITGTGGARYNEQFF	TGCAGCGTGATCACCGGGACAGGGGGCGCCCGGTACAATGAGCAGTTCTTC
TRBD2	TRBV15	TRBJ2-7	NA	CATSTATSAAYEQYF	TGTGCCACCAGCACTGCAACTAGCGCCGCATACGAGCAGTACTTC
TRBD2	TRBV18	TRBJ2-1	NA	CASSPGRGGHNEQFF	TGTGCCAGCTCACCAGGGAGGGGAGGACACAATGAGCAGTTCTTC
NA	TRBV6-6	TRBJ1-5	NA	CASSYSASGNQPQHF	TGTGCCAGCAGTTACTCGGCGTCAGGCAATCAGCCCCAGCATTTT
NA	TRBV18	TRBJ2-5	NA	CASSPPTGREETQYF	TGTGCCAGCTCACCACCGACGGGCAGGGAAGAGACCCAGTACTTC
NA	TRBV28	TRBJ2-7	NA	CASRGIGSNEQYF	TGTGCCAGCAGGGGGATTGGGTCCAACGAGCAGTACTTC
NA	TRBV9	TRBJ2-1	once	CASSVATADYNEQFF	TGTGCCAGCAGCGTAGCTACCGCCGACTACAATGAGCAGTTCTTC
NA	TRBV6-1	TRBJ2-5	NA	CASSGTSNIQETQYF	TGTGCCAGCAGCGGGACCAGCAACATACAAGAGACCCAGTACTTC
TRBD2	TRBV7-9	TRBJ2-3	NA	CASSLAGGSTDTQYF	TGTGCCAGCAGCCTAGCGGGAGGGAGCACAGATACGCAGTATTTT
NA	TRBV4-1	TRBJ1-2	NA	CASSQGGAGRKSNYGYTF	TGCGCCAGCAGCCAAGGAGGGGCCGGAAGGAAATCTAACTATGGCTACACCTTC
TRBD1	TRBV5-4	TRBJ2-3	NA	CASSPRQGRTDTQYF	TGTGCCAGCAGCCCCCGACAGGGGCGCACAGATACGCAGTATTTT
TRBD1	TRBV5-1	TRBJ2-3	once	CASSSEGQHTDTQYF	TGCGCCAGCAGCTCCGAGGGACAGCACACAGATACGCAGTATTTT
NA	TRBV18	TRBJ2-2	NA	CASSPYLQSSASNTGELFF	TGTGCCAGCTCACCATACCTTCAATCTAGCGCCTCGAACACCGGGGAGCTGTTTTTT
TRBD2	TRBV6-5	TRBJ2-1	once	CASLGAGGENNEQFF	TGTGCCAGCTTGGGAGCGGGAGGTGAGAACAATGAGCAGTTCTTC
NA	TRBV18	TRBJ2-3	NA	CASSPVRRVTDTQYF	TGTGCCAGCTCTCCCGTGAGGAGGGTCACAGATACGCAGTATTTT
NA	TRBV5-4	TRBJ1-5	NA	CASSRKGSNQPQHF	TGTGCCAGCAGCAGAAAGGGGAGCAATCAGCCCCAGCATTTT
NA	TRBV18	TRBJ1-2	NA	CASSPSGESYGYTF	TGTGCCAGCTCACCCAGTGGGGAATCCTATGGCTACACCTTC